The source of this T cell receptor beta chain is a study of sequential checkpoint blockade in melanoma. On the study more broadly: TCRbeta immunosequencing was performed on DNA from over 90 pretreatment melanoma tumor samples.

Concerning this clone itself: At the DNA level, this CDR3 is encoded by other sequences in the same sample as well.

Germline lookup yields CDR1 MNHGY and CDR2 SAAAGT. The CDR3 is 13 residues long. V lost 6 bases and J 4 bases, leaving 7 bases between the germline ends. Clones were sequenced by immunoSEQ multiplex PCR, and TCRdb holds only the in-frame ones, with some missing. The table includes about 6,100 clones, less than 25% detected once. Indicated treatment: randomized to nivolumab then ipilimumab (arm A) or the reverse (arm B). The chain has TRBV6-8 and TRBJ2-6, with no clear D. This receptor was taken from a human donor with melanoma. The specimen was tumor tissue (inferred from file names), collected from a patient given nivolumab and ipilimumab in sequence. CDR3 residues: CASRPSGANVLTF. The CDR3 region has the DNA TGTGCCAGCAGACCCAGCGGGGCCAACGTCCTGACTTTC.